The 26 T cell receptor beta chains listed next were all sequenced from one sample in a study of radiotherapy plus CTLA-4 blockade in lung cancer. Data came from immunoSEQ multiplex PCR; TCRdb stores just in-frame clones and leaves some out. The data show 45,000 or so clones, approximately 90% seen once. Specimen: peripheral blood, collected from a patient treated with radiotherapy plus ipilimumab. All receptors derive from a human donor with non-small cell lung cancer whose response to radiotherapy plus ipilimumab could not be evaluated.

A word on this clone: This sample includes further DNA sequences coding for the same CDR3. The CDR3 bases are TGTGCCAGCAGTTACCTGCAGGGGAACACTGAAGCTTTCTTT. It translates to CASSYLQGNTEAFF. The V and J genes are TRBV6-5 and TRBJ1-1; perhaps TRBD1 as D (5 bases). Germline CDR1 reads MNHEY; CDR2 reads SVGAGI. Trimming shortened V by 2 bases and J by 1 base, and 8 bases separated the two germline ends. This CDR3 is built from 14 residues.

The chain combines TRBV5-1 with TRBJ2-1; 11 positions match TRBD2. CDR3 length: 16 amino acids. Germline values: CDR1 SGHRS, CDR2 YFSETQ. J gave up 7 bases and V 3 bases, and 9 bases lay outside the gene matches. In DNA form, the CDR3 reads TGCGCCAGCAGCTCGTATAGCGGGGGGGCCGAGAATGAGCAGTTCTTC. Its translation is CASSSYSGGAENEQFF.

This clone was observed once. The chain uses TRBV7-2 and TRBJ2-7, with 12 bases aligning to TRBD1. Looked up from germline, CDR1 is SGHTA and CDR2 is FQGNSA. Unmatched junction bases numbered 7, after V lost 6 bases and J lost 4 bases. The CDR3 is 15 amino acids. The CDR3 DNA reads as TGTGCCAGCAGTCAACCGGGACAGGGGGCTTACGAGCAGTACTTC. This translates into CASSQPGQGAYEQYF.

The rearrangement uses TRBV7-9 and TRBJ1-1, with D perhaps matching TRBD1 (6 bases). Germline values: CDR1 SEHNR, CDR2 FQNEAQ (reference sequence). The CDR3 consists of 13 residues. The germline V and J ends were trimmed by 5 bases and 7 bases, with 14 bases remaining between them. The CDR3 DNA sequence: TGTGCCAGCAGCGGACAGCGGGAGAGTGAAGCTTTCTTT. Encoded protein: CASSGQRESEAFF.

The rearrangement uses TRBV2 and TRBJ2-2; 7 nucleotides align to TRBD1. The V gene's germline CDR1 is SNHLY and CDR2 FYNNEI. The CDR3 totals 14 residues. The ends lost 9 bases at V and 1 base at J; junction bases unmatched: 5. This CDR3 reads CASSGQMNTGELFF. For the CDR3, the DNA is TGTGCCAGTTCGGGACAGATGAACACCGGGGAGCTGTTTTTT.

This chain joins TRBV19 and TRBJ2-1; TRBD1 aligns across 9 bases. The germline V gene has CDR1 LNHDA and CDR2 SQIVND (reference sequence). The CDR3 is 16 residues long. The J segment lost 10 bases and the V segment lost 4 bases, leaving 14 bases of the junction unmatched. The CDR3 reads CASSRAGQGLLGEQFF. The DNA for the CDR3 is TGTGCCAGTAGTAGAGCGGGACAGGGATTGCTTGGGGAGCAGTTCTTC.

This clone was seen more than once but under ten times. This rearrangement joins TRBV23-1 to TRBJ2-3; TRBD2 might be the D (6 bases). TRBV23-1 is labeled an ORF, and its function is uncertain. This CDR3 spans 12 amino acids. Trimming took 2 bases from V and 6 from J, leaving 6 bases between them. This CDR3 reads CASSQLADTQYF. CDR3 DNA: TGCGCCAGCAGTCAACTAGCGGATACGCAGTATTTT.

The J gene is TRBJ1-1, the V gene TRBV7-6; TRBD1 matches at 9 bases. Germline CDR1 and CDR2: SGHVS and FNYEAQ. CDR3 size: 14 residues. Germline trimming cut 2 bases from V and 5 bases from J; bases unmatched to any gene: 3. The CDR3 DNA reads TGTGCCAGCAGCTTACTACAGGGGGCAACTGAAGCTTTCTTT. Translation gives CASSLLQGATEAFF. Combining the CDR3 with reference TRBV7-6 and TRBJ1-1 gives the whole variable domain GAGVSQSPRYKVTKRGQDVALRCDPISGHVSLYWYRQALGQGPEFLTYFNYEAQQDKSGLPNDRFSAERPEGSISTLTIQRTEQRDSAMYRCASSLLQGATEAFFGQGTRLTVV.

The rearrangement uses TRBV28 and TRBJ1-2, with a tentative D call TRBD1 (6 bases). The CDR3 totals 16 residues. Trimming took 1 base from V and 7 from J, leaving 19 bases between them. CDR1 MDHEN and CDR2 SYDVKM come from the germline V gene. DNA of the CDR3: TGTGCCAGCAGTTTATCTCCAACAGGGAGTATCTTTGGCTACACCTTC. Translation: CASSLSPTGSIFGYTF.

The rearrangement joins TRBV6-4 to TRBJ2-1; TRBD2 might be the D (6 bases). Deletions cut 10 bases from V and 1 base from J, with 17 bases between. Germline V gene data show CDR1 as MRHNA and CDR2 as SNTAGT. CDR3 length equals 15 residues. The CDR3 loop is CATPGGGASYNEQFF. The CDR3 region has the DNA TGTGCCACCCCGGGTGGCGGGGCTTCCTACAATGAGCAGTTCTTC.

The V call is TRBV5-1, the J call TRBJ2-1, with TRBD1 matching over 9 bases. V lost 4 bases, J lost 5 bases, and 7 bases stayed unmatched. The CDR3 runs 15 residues. CDR1 is SGHRS, CDR2 YFSETQ, per germline. The CDR3 region is CASSPPDRGDNEQFF. CDR3 sequence (DNA): TGCGCCAGCAGCCCACCGGACAGGGGCGACAATGAGCAGTTCTTC.

The rearrangement links TRBV27 to TRBJ2-1; 10 bases agree with TRBD2. Germline loops: CDR1 MNHEY, CDR2 SMNVEV (reference sequence). CDR3 length equals 15 residues. Trimming at V came to 6 bases and at J to 3 bases, leaving 5 bases not matched to a gene. The DNA of the CDR3 is TGTGCCAGCAGCCATAGCGGGGGGAGCTACAATGAGCAGTTCTTC. Its translation: CASSHSGGSYNEQFF.

V gene TRBV7-9 combines with J gene TRBJ2-3; D gene unclear. This CDR3 is 15 amino acids long. Germline V gene sequence: CDR1 SEHNR, CDR2 FQNEAQ (reference sequence). Trimming cost V 3 bases and J 2 bases, with 12 bases left between them. Here the CDR3 reads CASSFWARDTDTQYF. As DNA, the CDR3 is TGTGCCAGCAGCTTCTGGGCGCGAGACACAGATACGCAGTATTTT.

The rearrangement uses TRBV12-5 and TRBJ1-1; D gene ambiguous. This CDR3 is built from 15 residues. Per the germline V gene, CDR1 is LGHNT and CDR2 is FRNRAP. V was shortened by 7 bases and J by 0 bases, with 15 bases between the two germline ends. The CDR3 region has the DNA TGTGCTAGTGTCTCCCTCCGTAGTTTGAACACTGAAGCTTTCTTT. It specifies CASVSLRSLNTEAFF.

The J gene is TRBJ1-5, the V gene TRBV5-1; the D gene is possibly TRBD1 (5 bases). The V and J ends lost 1 base and 6 bases respectively, with 14 bases between them. CDR1 is SGHRS, CDR2 YFSETQ, per germline. The CDR3 loop spans 15 amino acids. In DNA form, the CDR3 reads TGCGCCAGCAGCTTGCTATCAGGGCCCGGTCAGCCCCAGCATTTT. This translates into CASSLLSGPGQPQHF.

In DNA, the CDR3 is TGTGCCAGCAGTGCCCGGACAGGGACAGGGTCTAATTCACCCCTCCACTTT. Protein: CASSARTGTGSNSPLHF. V is TRBV27 and J is TRBJ1-6; 9 bases align to TRBD1. CDR3 length: 17 residues. V gave up 5 bases and J gave up 6 bases; unmatched junction bases: 11. From germline, CDR1 is MNHEY and CDR2 SMNVEV (reference sequence).

The chain employs TRBV30 and TRBJ1-2; 7 bases agree with TRBD1. Germline V gene sequence: CDR1 GTSNPN, CDR2 SVGIG (reference sequence). The CDR3 runs 14 residues. The V gene end was trimmed by 0 bases and the J gene end by 2 bases; junction bases not matched to a gene: 3. CDR3 residues: CAWSVEQGNYGYTF. The CDR3 nucleotides read TGTGCCTGGAGTGTAGAACAGGGGAACTATGGCTACACCTTC.

Only a few counts were recorded for this clone. This chain connects TRBV6-6 to TRBJ1-4; 10 nucleotides align to TRBD1. This CDR3 comprises 14 residues. Germline V lookup: CDR1 MNHNY, CDR2 SVGAGI (reference sequence). J lost 7 bases, V lost 6 bases, and 5 bases had no gene match. In nucleotides, the CDR3 is TGTGCCAGCAGACGACAGGGGGCAGGTGAAAAACTGTTTTTT. Amino acids: CASRRQGAGEKLFF.

The chain carries TRBV7-2 and TRBJ1-4, with 7 bases identical to TRBD1. Trimming cost V 5 bases and J 4 bases; bases outside gene matches: 4. The CDR3 consists of 14 residues. Germline CDR1 reads SGHTA; CDR2 reads FQGNSA. CDR3 coding DNA: TGTGCCAGCAGCAAGGGGGCCGGTAATGAAAAACTGTTTTTT. Translation: CASSKGAGNEKLFF.

V is TRBV5-6 and J is TRBJ2-7, with D hard to call. The CDR3 consists of 16 residues. Germline lookup yields CDR1 SGHDT and CDR2 YYEEEE. Trimming left V 3 bases short and J 0 bases short, with 16 bases between. CDR3 residues: CASSSIRKTVSYEQYF. The CDR3 DNA follows: TGTGCCAGCAGCTCTATCCGGAAAACAGTCTCCTACGAGCAGTACTTC.

As to this clone: One end of the junction fails to match germline, which may point to a read error. The rearrangement joins TRBV10-2 to TRBJ2-3, with unresolved D. This CDR3 is 12 amino acids long. CDR1 is WSHSY and CDR2 is SAAADI in the germline V gene. CDR3: CVSARLTDTQYF. Written as DNA, the CDR3 is TGCGTCAGCGCGCGTCTCACAGATACGCAGTATTTT.

The chain combines TRBV9 with TRBJ1-2; 7 nucleotides align to TRBD1. CDR1 is SGDLS and CDR2 is YYNGEE in the germline V gene. V dropped 2 bases and J dropped 4; count of bases not matched to a gene: 2. CDR3 length: 13 amino acids. The CDR3 sequence: CASSVGDSYGYTF. The CDR3 DNA reads TGTGCCAGCAGCGTTGGGGACAGCTATGGCTACACCTTC.

Written as DNA, the CDR3 is TGCGCCAGCAGCTTCGAGCATGAGCAGTTCTTC. It encodes CASSFEHEQFF. This chain links TRBV5-1 with TRBJ2-1; D gene uncertain. V was shortened by 2 bases and J by 8 bases, with 5 bases between the two germline ends. Germline CDR1 reads SGHRS; CDR2 reads YFSETQ. This CDR3 has 11 amino acids.

The chain joins TRBV27 to TRBJ2-7; 8 bases align to TRBD1. The trim removed 0 bases at V and 2 bases at J, leaving 9 bases unmatched. The V gene's germline CDR1 is MNHEY and CDR2 SMNVEV (reference sequence). The CDR3 is 17 amino acids. The DNA of the CDR3 is TGTGCCAGCAGTTTATCTTCCCCGCAACAGGGGGCCTACGAGCAGTACTTC. Translated, it gives CASSLSSPQQGAYEQYF.

The chain carries TRBV7-2 and TRBJ2-1, with D perhaps TRBD1 (6 bases). Germline CDR1 SGHTA, CDR2 FQGNSA. This CDR3 region has 13 residues. V lost 4 bases to trimming and J lost 9 bases, with 13 bases between them. The DNA for the CDR3 is TGTGCCAGCAGCTCCAAAGGGGGTAGTGAGCAGTTCTTC. It encodes CASSSKGGSEQFF.

This chain links TRBV4-3 with TRBJ2-1, with D possibly TRBD1 on 6 matching bases. Trimming removed 6 bases at V and 7 bases at J, with 19 bases between. Germline V gene data show CDR1 as LGHNA and CDR2 as YSLEER. CDR3 length: 15 amino acids. In nucleotides, the CDR3 is TGCGCCAGCAGTCAAACGGCCCTGACAGGTAATGAGCAGTTCTTC. This sequence encodes CASSQTALTGNEQFF.